This passage covers 7 T cell receptor beta chains from one sample sequenced in a study of T-cell reconstitution after alpha-beta-depleted transplantation in children (dated by TCRdb to 2016 to 2018). The intended sense of this specimen's treatment or condition label: allogeneic hematopoietic cell transplantation with graft depleted of TCRalphabeta T cells and CD19 B cells. The library came from PCR. Sequencing instrument: Illumina HiSeq 2500. To normalize quantification of the TCRbeta repertoire, the TCR libraries were built with molecular barcoding that relied on unique molecular identifiers. TCRdb reran the public reads through fastp at Q25 and MiXCR, keeping productive beta chains. Identical CDR3 protein sequences are pooled into one entry, listed with their most common genes and DNA. Present in this sample are more than 200,000 distinct CDR3 sequences, roughly 24% of which were seen just once. The ten largest clonotypes hold approximately 2.5% of the sample.

This sample comprised PBMCs, obtained before TCRalphabeta/CD19-depleted stem cell transplant. The receptor source for this set is a girl aged 2-10 years with Fanconi anemia, due to receive a stem cell transplant.

This clonotype came up a few times. V gene TRBV20-1 combines with J gene TRBJ2-1; TRBD2 matches 9 bases. CDR1 is DFQATT, CDR2 SNEGSKA, per germline (reference sequence). CDR3 length equals 16 residues. V was pared by 3 bases and J by 5 bases, with 11 bases of the junction left unmatched. The CDR3 loop reads CSASGSAGGPDNEQFF. The DNA of the CDR3 is TGCAGTGCTAGCGGTAGTGCGGGAGGGCCCGACAATGAGCAGTTCTTC.

This clonotype was counted between two and nine times. The rearrangement joins TRBV4-1 to TRBJ1-1; weak D call: TRBD1 (5 bases). The V and J ends lost 0 bases and 0 bases respectively, with 11 bases between them. The CDR3 totals 16 residues. Per germline, CDR1 MGHRA and CDR2 YSYEKL. CDR3 nucleotides: TGCGCCAGCAGCCAAGAAACGGGACGGATGAACACTGAAGCTTTCTTT. Residues: CASSQETGRMNTEAFF.

Written as DNA, the CDR3 is TGCAGTGCTAAGGGACTACAAGCCCCTCAGTACAATGAGCAGTTCTTC. It codes for CSAKGLQAPQYNEQFF. V usage is TRBV20-1 and J usage is TRBJ2-1; TRBD2 matches at 7 bases. From germline, CDR1 is DFQATT and CDR2 SNEGSKA (reference sequence). The CDR3 is made up of 16 amino acids. The V gene end was trimmed by 4 bases and the J gene end by 4 bases; junction bases not matched to a gene: 13.

There are a few counts of this clonotype. CDR3 sequence: CASRKGLGNYEQYF. CDR3 coding DNA: TGTGCCAGCAGGAAGGGACTCGGAAACTACGAGCAGTACTTC. The chain combines TRBV12-3 or TRBV12-4 with TRBJ2-7; D may be TRBD2 (6 bases). The CDR3 extends over 14 amino acids. Deletions cut 6 bases from V and 3 bases from J, with 15 bases between.

This clonotype was observed at least ten times. V gene TRBV21-1 combines with J gene TRBJ2-1; TRBD2 is taken as the D call from the table, unchecked against the DNA. TRBV21-1 is a documented pseudogene. The CDR3 totals 16 residues. The CDR3 DNA is TGTGCCAGCAGCAAAGCTAGCGGGAGGTCCTACAATGAGCAGTTCTTC. Translation gives CASSKASGRSYNEQFF.

In its sample, this clonotype was seen many times. This sequence joins TRBV15 and TRBJ2-7, with D perhaps matching TRBD1 (6 bases). This CDR3 has 14 residues. Trimming pared 3 bases from V and 4 bases from J, leaving 13 bases between. CDR1 is LNHNV and CDR2 is YYDKDF in the germline V gene (reference sequence). The CDR3: CATSSVGQGYEQYF. The CDR3 bases are TGTGCCACCAGCAGCGTTGGTCAGGGGTACGAGCAGTACTTC. Filled out from reference TRBV15 and TRBJ2-7, the complete variable domain reads DAMVIQNPRYQVTQFGKPVTLSCSQTLNHNVMYWYQQKSSQAPKLLFHYYDKDFNNEADTPDNFQSRRPNTSFCFLDIRSPGLGDTAMYLCATSSVGQGYEQYFGPGTRLTVT.

The table lists this clonotype with many counts. The chain joins TRBV12-3 or TRBV12-4 to TRBJ2-5; 10 nucleotides agree with TRBD1. The ends lost 8 bases at V and 1 base at J; junction bases unmatched: 13. The CDR3 consists of 17 residues. In DNA form, the CDR3 reads TGTGCCAGCGGGGCAAAGACAGGGGGCTTCACCCAAGAGACCCAGTACTTC. As protein: CASGAKTGGFTQETQYF.